The source of this TCR beta chain is a study of blood T cell repertoires in COVID-19. Across the study: PBMCs, B-cell-depleted T cells, or T cells provided the cDNA or gDNA that made up the material.

The ends were cut back, 7 bases at V and 4 bases at J, with 16 bases in the middle. Germline lookup yields CDR1 SEHNR and CDR2 FQNEAQ (reference sequence). This CDR3 region has 14 residues. Only in-frame clones appear in the TCRdb table, and some are missing; sequencing was by immunoSEQ multiplex PCR. The profile shows about 100,000 clones, around 84% of them singletons. This clone showed up just a few times. This sequence originates from a human donor in a cohort sampled during active COVID-19. J is TRBJ1-2 and V is TRBV7-9; D might be TRBD1 (6 bases). The sample taken for sequencing was peripheral blood. The CDR3 loop is CASTKLGHLYGYTF. In nucleotides, the CDR3 is TGTGCCAGCACCAAGCTGGGACACCTCTATGGCTACACCTTC.